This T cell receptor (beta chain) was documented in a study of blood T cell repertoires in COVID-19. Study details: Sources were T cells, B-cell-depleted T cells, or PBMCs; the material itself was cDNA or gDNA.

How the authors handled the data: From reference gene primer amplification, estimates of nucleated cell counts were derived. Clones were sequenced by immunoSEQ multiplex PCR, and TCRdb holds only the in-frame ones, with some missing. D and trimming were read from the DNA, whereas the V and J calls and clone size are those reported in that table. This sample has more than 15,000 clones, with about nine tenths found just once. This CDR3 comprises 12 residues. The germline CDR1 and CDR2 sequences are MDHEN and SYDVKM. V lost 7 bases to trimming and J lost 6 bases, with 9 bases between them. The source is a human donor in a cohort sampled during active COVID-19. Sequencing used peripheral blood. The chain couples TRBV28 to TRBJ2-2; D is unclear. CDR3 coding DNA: TGTGCCAGCAACACCTTTGCCGGGGAGCTGTTTTTT. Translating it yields CASNTFAGELFF. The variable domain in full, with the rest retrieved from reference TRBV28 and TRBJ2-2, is DVKVTQSSRYLVKRTGEKVFLECVQDMDHENMFWYRQDPGLGLRLIYFSYDVKMKEKGDIPEGYSVSREKKERFSLILESASTNQTSMYLCASNTFAGELFFGEGSRLTVL.